The rows below give T cell receptor beta chains drawn from one sample of a study of CD8 T cells in Susac syndrome. TCRdb independently ran MiXCR on the immunoSEQ multiplex PCR reads; one entry per CDR3 protein. The sample yields roughly 140,000 distinct CDR3 sequences, 94% seen once. Sequencing was performed on CD8+ T cells from PBMCs. These receptors all stem from a human donor in good health. Both conserved end residues are part of each CDR3. D genes are given only for firm matches. The size field is filled for only some rows; it gives once, few, many or a size class.

v_gene,abundance,d_gene,j_gene,CDR3aa,CDR3nt
TRBV19,-,TRBD2,TRBJ2-7,CATSSGTSGYEQYF,TGTGCCACGTCCTCCGGGACTAGCGGCTACGAGCAGTACTTC
TRBV27,-,-,TRBJ2-1,CASSFGGDYNEQFF,TGTGCCAGCAGTTTTGGTGGAGACTACAATGAGCAGTTCTTC
TRBV29-1,-,-,TRBJ1-2,CSVSDGDYGYTF,TGCAGCGTCTCGGACGGAGACTATGGCTACACCTTC
TRBV20-1,-,TRBD2,TRBJ2-7,CSAFLAGDGYEQYF,TGCAGTGCTTTCCTAGCGGGAGACGGCTACGAGCAGTACTTC
TRBV2,-,TRBD1,TRBJ2-7,CASRDSGVEQYF,TGTGCCAGCCGGGACAGTGGGGTCGAGCAGTACTTC
TRBV6-5,-,-,TRBJ1-1,CASVRGTEAFF,TGTGCCAGCGTAAGGGGCACTGAAGCTTTCTTT
TRBV27,many,-,TRBJ2-7,CASSPSYEQYF,TGTGCCAGCAGCCCCTCCTACGAGCAGTACTTC
TRBV7-9,once,-,TRBJ2-5,CASSPRTEETQYF,TGTGCCAGCAGCCCCAGGACCGAAGAGACCCAGTACTTC
TRBV29-1,-,-,TRBJ2-7,CSTPRGRRYEQYF,TGCAGCACCCCACGAGGACGGAGGTACGAGCAGTACTTC
TRBV19,-,-,TRBJ1-2,CASSFGVDYGYTF,TGTGCCAGTAGTTTCGGGGTCGACTATGGCTACACCTTC
TRBV5-1,once,-,TRBJ2-7,CASSGEGGRHYEQYF,TGCGCCAGCAGCGGTGAGGGGGGGCGTCATTACGAGCAGTACTTC
TRBV20-1,once,-,TRBJ1-2,CSASFNVYYHGYTF,TGCAGTGCTAGTTTTAACGTTTACTACCATGGCTACACCTTC
TRBV20-1,-,-,TRBJ2-1,CSAPLANEQFF,TGCAGTGCTCCACTGGCAAATGAGCAGTTCTTC
TRBV27,-,-,TRBJ1-1,CASTPTLLNTEAFF,TGTGCCAGCACCCCGACTTTGCTTAACACTGAAGCTTTCTTT
TRBV6-4,-,-,TRBJ2-1,CASSDSSNEQFF,TGTGCCAGCAGTGACAGTTCAAATGAGCAGTTCTTC
TRBV15,-,TRBD2,TRBJ2-7,CATSSSGRVQEQYF,TGTGCCACCAGCAGTAGCGGGAGAGTGCAAGAGCAGTACTTC
TRBV7-3,-,-,TRBJ2-3,CASSTTPGFTDTQYF,TGTGCCAGCAGCACGACCCCGGGGTTCACAGATACGCAGTATTTT
TRBV27,-,-,TRBJ1-5,CASSLGGTGGNQPQHF,TGTGCCAGCAGTTTAGGAGGGACGGGGGGCAATCAGCCCCAGCATTTT
TRBV27,-,TRBD1,TRBJ1-4,CASSPSGGNEKLFF,TGTGCCAGCAGCCCATCAGGGGGGAATGAAAAACTGTTTTTT
TRBV27,-,TRBD1,TRBJ2-7,CASSGTGQGVSEQYF,TGTGCCAGCAGTGGGACGGGACAGGGGGTCTCCGAGCAGTACTTC
TRBV20-1,-,-,TRBJ2-1,CSAISLSSYNEQFF,TGCAGTGCTATCAGTCTAAGCTCCTACAATGAGCAGTTCTTC
TRBV28,-,TRBD2,TRBJ2-7,CASSDRLAGEYEQYF,TGTGCCAGCAGTGATCGGTTAGCGGGAGAATACGAGCAGTACTTC
TRBV20-1,-,TRBD2,TRBJ2-1,CSAWTSSYIHEQFF,TGCAGTGCTTGGACTAGTAGTTATATCCATGAGCAGTTCTTC
TRBV19,-,TRBD1,TRBJ2-4,CASTEGTVQYF,TGTGCCAGTACCGAGGGGACAGTTCAGTACTTC
TRBV29-1,-,-,TRBJ1-2,CSVERANYGYTF,TGCAGCGTTGAACGGGCAAACTATGGCTACACCTTC
TRBV13,-,-,TRBJ2-1,CASSLWRGTDNEQFF,TGTGCCAGCAGCTTATGGCGCGGGACAGACAATGAGCAGTTCTTC
TRBV7-6,-,TRBD1,TRBJ2-7,CASPRRDRVGEQYF,TGTGCCAGTCCCCGACGGGACAGGGTAGGCGAGCAGTACTTC
TRBV19,-,TRBD1,TRBJ1-5,CASRYRDSLNQPQHF,TGTGCCAGTAGATACCGGGACAGCCTCAATCAGCCCCAGCATTTT
TRBV11-2,once,-,TRBJ2-3,CASSLEGAGPTDTQYF,TGTGCCAGCAGCTTAGAAGGAGCGGGTCCCACAGATACGCAGTATTTT
TRBV4-3,-,-,TRBJ2-1,CASSQVRGYEQFF,TGCGCCAGCAGCCAAGTCCGAGGATATGAGCAGTTCTTC
TRBV27,-,TRBD1,TRBJ2-7,CASTPKGGWSEQYF,TGTGCCAGCACCCCCAAAGGGGGCTGGAGCGAGCAGTACTTC
TRBV29-1,-,-,TRBJ1-2,CSVLSQTGIFYGYTF,TGCAGCGTTCTCTCCCAAACCGGGATTTTCTATGGCTACACCTTC
TRBV7-9,-,-,TRBJ2-5,CASSLVPEETQYF,TGTGCCAGCAGCTTAGTCCCTGAAGAGACCCAGTACTTC
TRBV9,-,TRBD1,TRBJ2-3,CASSVTETGNTDTQYF,TGTGCCAGCAGCGTGACAGAGACAGGGAACACAGATACGCAGTATTTT
TRBV28,once,-,TRBJ2-7,CASSFRGGYHEQYF,TGTGCCAGCAGTTTTAGAGGAGGGTACCACGAGCAGTACTTC
TRBV7-3,-,TRBD2,TRBJ2-7,CASSLTGGGSYEQYF,TGTGCCAGCAGCTTAACTGGGGGAGGGTCCTACGAGCAGTACTTC
TRBV29-1,-,-,TRBJ2-3,CSVPRGDTQYF,TGCAGCGTCCCTCGGGGGGATACGCAGTATTTT
TRBV9,-,-,TRBJ2-7,CASRSGVGGAGSSYNEQYF,TGTGCCAGCCGGTCCGGGGTAGGGGGCGCGGGAAGCTCCTACAATGAGCAGTACTTC
TRBV20-1,-,-,TRBJ2-1,CSARGLIYNEQFF,TGCAGTGCTAGAGGACTCATCTACAATGAGCAGTTCTTC
TRBV15,-,-,TRBJ2-5,CATSSPPTRREETQYF,TGTGCCACCAGCAGCCCCCCGACCCGCAGGGAAGAGACCCAGTACTTC
TRBV15,-,-,TRBJ2-1,CATTLALGNEQFF,TGTGCCACCACTTTAGCATTGGGGAATGAGCAGTTCTTC
TRBV19,-,TRBD1,TRBJ1-1,CASSTGTETEAFF,TGTGCCAGTAGTACCGGGACAGAGACTGAAGCTTTCTTT
TRBV9,-,-,TRBJ1-2,CASRQGSGYTF,TGTGCCAGCAGACAGGGCTCTGGCTACACCTTC
TRBV2,-,-,TRBJ2-2,CASRDRSGELFF,TGTGCCAGCAGAGACAGATCCGGGGAGCTGTTTTTT
TRBV6-5,-,TRBD2,TRBJ2-7,CASSYHGGGREQYF,TGTGCCAGCAGTTACCACGGGGGGGGCCGGGAGCAGTACTTC
TRBV20-1,once,-,TRBJ2-5,CSARERGRLPKETQYF,TGCAGTGCTAGAGAAAGGGGGAGACTACCCAAAGAGACCCAGTACTTC
TRBV4-2,-,-,TRBJ2-7,CASSQIRTPAYEQYF,TGTGCCAGCAGCCAAATAAGGACTCCGGCCTACGAGCAGTACTTC
TRBV9,-,-,TRBJ2-3,CASSLSGVLTDTQYF,TGTGCCAGCAGCCTCAGCGGCGTGCTCACAGATACGCAGTATTTT
TRBV20-1,-,-,TRBJ2-1,CSAMDRWRYNEQFF,TGCAGTGCTATGGACAGATGGCGCTACAATGAGCAGTTCTTC
TRBV29-1,-,-,TRBJ1-2,CSVDGGATDASF,TGCAGCGTTGACGGCGGGGCGACAGATGCCTCCTTC